This TCR beta chain was captured by sequencing in a study of cytomegalovirus exposure and HLA in healthy donors. Clones were read by immunoSEQ multiplex PCR, and TCRdb kept only the in-frame ones, dropping some. Of about 73,000 clones in the sample, 94% were seen once. The CDR3 runs 14 residues. Trimming cost V 4 bases and J 7 bases; bases outside gene matches: 6. Looked up from germline, CDR1 is MGHRA and CDR2 is YSYEKL. Sequencing was done on a sample of PBMCs. V is TRBV4-1 and J is TRBJ1-5; 8 positions agree with TRBD1. The receptor was isolated from a woman between 18 and 29 years old in good health and CMV-seronegative. The CDR3 loop is CASSLGQGEQPQHF. The CDR3 nucleotides read TGCGCCAGCAGCCTAGGACAGGGCGAACAGCCCCAGCATTTT.